This TCR beta chain came from a study of cytomegalovirus exposure and HLA in healthy donors (dated by TCRdb to 2016 to 2017). At the level of the whole study: The 500 to 800 repertoires of the first cohort and the approximately 130 validation repertoires were produced on the same platform, according to a later analysis. The study was designed to test whether signatures of past pathogen exposure could be identified by cataloging public T cell receptors. A separate validation cohort of over a hundred different subjects was used in addition to the approximately 670-subject first cohort. To predict cytomegalovirus infection status, the study combined high-throughput TCR immunosequencing, statistical association of individual TCRs with disease status, and machine learning.

On this clone itself: No antigen is known for it. The record has no base qualities; no much larger clone is one base away.

From V the trimming removes 5 bases and from J it removes 0 bases, while the gene matches leave 14 bases of the junction unaccounted for. The CDR3 numbers 18 residues from cysteine through phenylalanine. Kept here is only the CDR3 DNA, which spans 54 bases and is read in frame from base 1. From the germline V gene (reference sequence), CDR1 is LNHDA and CDR2 is SQIVND. The donors belonged to the validation cohort of over a hundred subjects, which was separate from the approximately 700-subject first cohort. Libraries came from the immunoSEQ multiplex PCR assay. Per the source publication's procedure: A statistical classification framework was built for diagnosing cytomegalovirus status from the catalog of TCR beta chain sequences. What TCRdb holds here is the immuneACCESS table cut down to in-frame rearrangements. Part of the clones is not present; checked against another copy, under half of the missing clones reflect an unresolved V gene, and the others are unexplained. That table furnishes V, J and clone size, whereas the DNA furnished D and trimming. A total of 90,000 to 110,000 clones appear in this sample, approximately 90% of them only once. The ten most abundant clones make up roughly 4% of the sample.

What the authors observed across the whole study: In vitro tests confirmed that a few of the cytomegalovirus-associated TCR beta chains recognize cytomegalovirus antigens. Most TCR sequences were observed very rarely across donors, whereas some public TCRs were present in many individuals. The classifier was reported to diagnose cytomegalovirus status with high specificity and sensitivity in both the original and validation cohorts. It was suggested by the authors that the approach could potentially be generalized to other disease states and immunological phenotypes. A later analysis found that TCRs clustered in the first cohort also tended to co-occur in the 95 to 150 validation repertoires, with more than 90% of cluster scores above 0. A later analysis had no HLA typing for the validation cohort, so co-occurrence there was scored across all 110 or so repertoires. A total of about 150 TCR beta chains were listed by the study as associated with cytomegalovirus.

The chain is made from TRBV19 and TRBJ1-2, with 8 junctional bases fitting TRBD1. Sample: PBMCs. This TCR derives from a woman between 18 and 29 years old in good health and CMV-seropositive. The CDR3 reads CASSVLWDRPTANYGYTF. The bases are TGTGCCAGTAGTGTCCTGTGGGACAGGCCCACCGCTAACTATGGCTACACCTTC.